This T cell receptor (beta chain) was identified during a study of OX40 agonist ivuxolimab in advanced cancers. Study as a whole: Patients took ivuxolimab, an agonistic anti-OX40 (CD134) antibody. Treatment received earlier with anti-PD-1, anti-PD-L1 or anti-CTLA-4 agents was allowed, and over 30% had some.

Measured with immunoSEQ multiplex PCR; TCRdb has only the in-frame clones, and not every one. Here the sample spans fewer than 85,000 clones, 65% to 90% being singletons. Germline CDR1 MGHRA, CDR2 YSYEKL. This CDR3 contains 17 residues. V lost 5 bases to trimming and J lost 0 bases, with 17 bases between them. The material sequenced was CD4+ or CD8+ T cells sorted from blood, taken in a trial of the OX40 agonist ivuxolimab. The source of this sequence is an adult with an advanced solid tumor such as melanoma, head and neck, liver or kidney cancer. V is TRBV4-1 and J is TRBJ1-3; no reliable D call. The CDR3 DNA reads TGCGCCAGCAGCTCTGCCTCGGTAGTCCTCTCTGGAAACACCATATATTTT. Translation: CASSSASVVLSGNTIYF.